The clone carrying this T cell receptor (beta chain) has more than one count but fewer than ten. Its specificity is unknown. This specimen belongs to a study of T-cell memory formation after mild COVID-19. Across the study: Clusters of TCRs were largely donor specific. Findings and caveats of the study: CD4/CD8 balance held among clones contracting day 15 to 85, and later expanders leaned CD4+. Second-wave clones reaching peak frequency on day 37 lacked confirmed SARS-CoV-2 specificity.

TCRdb re-derived calls from the 5' RACE reads in MiXCR, one entry per CDR3 protein. The sample includes 300,000 to 400,000 distinct CDR3 sequences, around a sixth of them seen just once. Sequencing input: PBMCs or a T cell subset sorted from them (not recorded which). The clonotype was recovered from a man younger than 35 who had mild COVID-19 (a few samples of this study predate the infection). Cell type and time point are not known.

CDR3 protein: CASSLGDRFPETQYF. CDR3 bases: TGTGCCAGCAGCTTGGGGGACAGGTTTCCGGAGACCCAGTACTTC. V gene TRBV5-4 combines with J gene TRBJ2-5; 8 bases fit TRBD1. V dropped 0 bases and J dropped 5; count of bases not matched to a gene: 6. The germline V gene has CDR1 SGHNT and CDR2 YYREEE (reference sequence). This CDR3 contains 15 residues.